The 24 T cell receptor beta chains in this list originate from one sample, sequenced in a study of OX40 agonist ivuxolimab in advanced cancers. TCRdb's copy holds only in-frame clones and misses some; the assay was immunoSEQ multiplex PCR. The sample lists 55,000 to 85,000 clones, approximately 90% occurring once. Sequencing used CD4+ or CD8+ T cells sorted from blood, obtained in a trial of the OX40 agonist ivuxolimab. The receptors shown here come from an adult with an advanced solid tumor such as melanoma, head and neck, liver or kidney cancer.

As DNA, the CDR3 is TGTGCCAGCAGCCAAGAAGGGGGGTGGTTTCGGAACACTGAAGCTTTCTTT. It is translated as CASSQEGGWFRNTEAFF. This chain links TRBV14 with TRBJ1-1, with a possible D match to TRBD1 (6 bases). From germline, CDR1 is SGHDN and CDR2 FVKESK. Trimming removed 0 bases from V and 1 base from J, with 15 bases in between. The CDR3 consists of 17 residues.

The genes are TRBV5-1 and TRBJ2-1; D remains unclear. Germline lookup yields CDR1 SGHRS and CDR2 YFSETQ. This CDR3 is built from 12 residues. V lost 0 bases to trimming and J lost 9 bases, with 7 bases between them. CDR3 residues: CASSLGAGEQFF. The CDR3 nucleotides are TGCGCCAGCAGCTTGGGGGCTGGTGAGCAGTTCTTC.

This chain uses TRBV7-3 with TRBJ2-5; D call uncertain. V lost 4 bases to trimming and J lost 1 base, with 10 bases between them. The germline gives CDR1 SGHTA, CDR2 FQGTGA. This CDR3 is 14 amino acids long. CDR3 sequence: CASSSQDTQETQYF. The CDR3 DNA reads TGTGCCAGCAGCTCGCAAGATACCCAAGAGACCCAGTACTTC. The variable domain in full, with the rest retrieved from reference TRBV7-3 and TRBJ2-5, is GAGVSQTPSNKVTEKGKYVELRCDPISGHTALYWYRQSLGQGPEFLIYFQGTGAADDSGLPNDRFFAVRPEGSVSTLKIQRTERGDSAVYLCASSSQDTQETQYFGPGTRLLVL.

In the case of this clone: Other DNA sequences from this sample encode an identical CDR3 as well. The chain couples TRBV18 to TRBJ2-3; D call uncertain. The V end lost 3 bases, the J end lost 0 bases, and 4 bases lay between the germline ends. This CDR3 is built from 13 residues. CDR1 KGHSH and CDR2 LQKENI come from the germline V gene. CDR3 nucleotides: TGTGCCAGCTCACCGGGGAGCACAGATACGCAGTATTTT. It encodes CASSPGSTDTQYF.

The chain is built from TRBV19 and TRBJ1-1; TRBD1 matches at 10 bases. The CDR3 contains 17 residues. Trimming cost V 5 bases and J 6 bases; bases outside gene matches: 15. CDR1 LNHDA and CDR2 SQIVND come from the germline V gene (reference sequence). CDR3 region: CASSPGQGDSVAAEAFF. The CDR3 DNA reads TGTGCCAGTAGTCCCGGACAGGGGGATTCTGTAGCTGCTGAAGCTTTCTTT.

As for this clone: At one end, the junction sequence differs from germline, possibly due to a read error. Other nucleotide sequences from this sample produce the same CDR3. CDR3 DNA: TGCGCCAGCAGTTACACCTACGAGCAGTACTTC. This encodes CASSYTYEQYF. The genes are TRBV6-6 and TRBJ2-7, with D unclear. This CDR3 region has 11 residues. Germline assignment: CDR1 MNHNY and CDR2 SVGAGI (reference sequence).

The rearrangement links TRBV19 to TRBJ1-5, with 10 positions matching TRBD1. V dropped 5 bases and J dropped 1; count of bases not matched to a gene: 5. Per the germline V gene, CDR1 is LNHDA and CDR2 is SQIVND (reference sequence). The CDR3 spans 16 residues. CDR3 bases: TGTGCCAGTAGTGACCGACAGGGGGCCAGCAATCAGCCCCAGCATTTT. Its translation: CASSDRQGASNQPQHF.

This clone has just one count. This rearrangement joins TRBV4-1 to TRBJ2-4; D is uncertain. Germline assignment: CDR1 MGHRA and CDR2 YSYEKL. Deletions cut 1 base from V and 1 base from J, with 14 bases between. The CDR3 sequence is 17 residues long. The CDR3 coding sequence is TGCGCCAGCAGCCAAGGCCACGATTCGAGGGCCAAAAACATTCAGTACTTC. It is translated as CASSQGHDSRAKNIQYF.

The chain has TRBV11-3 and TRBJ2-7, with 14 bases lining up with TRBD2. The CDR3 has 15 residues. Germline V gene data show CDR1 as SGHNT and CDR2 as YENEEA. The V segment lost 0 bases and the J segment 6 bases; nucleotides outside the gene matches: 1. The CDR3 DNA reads TGTGCCAGCAGCTTAGAGACTAGCGGGAGGGGCGAGCAGTACTTC. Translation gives CASSLETSGRGEQYF. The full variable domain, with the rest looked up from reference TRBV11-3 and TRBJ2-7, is EAGVVQSPRYKIIEKKQPVAFWCNPISGHNTLYWYLQNLGQGPELLIRYENEEAVDDSQLPKDRFSAERLKGVDSTLKIQPAELGDSAVYLCASSLETSGRGEQYFGPGTRLTVT.

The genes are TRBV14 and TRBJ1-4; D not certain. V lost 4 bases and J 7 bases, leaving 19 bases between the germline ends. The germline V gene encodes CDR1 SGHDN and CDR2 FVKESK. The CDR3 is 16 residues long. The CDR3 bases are TGTGCCAGCAGCCGAGACTCCGGACCCTTCTCTGAAAAACTGTTTTTT. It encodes CASSRDSGPFSEKLFF. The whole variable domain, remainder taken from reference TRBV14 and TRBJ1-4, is EAGVTQFPSHSVIEKGQTVTLRCDPISGHDNLYWYRRVMGKEIKFLLHFVKESKQDESGMPNNRFLAERTGGTYSTLKVQPAELEDSGVYFCASSRDSGPFSEKLFFGSGTQLSVL.

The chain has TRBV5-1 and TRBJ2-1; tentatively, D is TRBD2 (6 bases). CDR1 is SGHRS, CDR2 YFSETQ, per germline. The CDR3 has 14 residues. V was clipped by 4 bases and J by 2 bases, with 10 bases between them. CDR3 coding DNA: TGCGCCAGCAGCCCACCGGGAGCCTACAATGAGCAGTTCTTC. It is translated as CASSPPGAYNEQFF.

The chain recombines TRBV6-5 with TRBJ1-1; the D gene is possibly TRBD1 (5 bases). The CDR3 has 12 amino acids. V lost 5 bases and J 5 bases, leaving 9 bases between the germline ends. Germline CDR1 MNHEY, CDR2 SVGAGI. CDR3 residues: CASSERGTEAFF. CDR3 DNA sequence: TGTGCCAGCAGTGAGAGGGGAACTGAAGCTTTCTTT.

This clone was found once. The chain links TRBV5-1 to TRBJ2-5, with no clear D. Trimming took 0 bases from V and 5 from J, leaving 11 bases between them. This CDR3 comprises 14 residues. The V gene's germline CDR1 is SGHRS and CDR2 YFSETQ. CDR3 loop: CASSLAGPGETQYF. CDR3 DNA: TGCGCCAGCAGCTTGGCCGGACCCGGGGAGACCCAGTACTTC.

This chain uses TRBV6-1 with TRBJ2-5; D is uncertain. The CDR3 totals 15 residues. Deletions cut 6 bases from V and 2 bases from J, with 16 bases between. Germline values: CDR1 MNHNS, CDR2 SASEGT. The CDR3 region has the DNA TGTGCCAGCAGCCCTTCCTTCAGATCTCAAGAGACCCAGTACTTC. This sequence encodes CASSPSFRSQETQYF.

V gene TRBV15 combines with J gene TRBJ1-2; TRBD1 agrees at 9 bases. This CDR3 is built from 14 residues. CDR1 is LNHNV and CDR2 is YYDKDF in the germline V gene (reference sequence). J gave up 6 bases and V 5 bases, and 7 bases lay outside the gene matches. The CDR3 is CATSGGQGKNGYTF. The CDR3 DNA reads TGTGCCACCAGCGGGGGACAGGGAAAGAATGGCTACACCTTC.

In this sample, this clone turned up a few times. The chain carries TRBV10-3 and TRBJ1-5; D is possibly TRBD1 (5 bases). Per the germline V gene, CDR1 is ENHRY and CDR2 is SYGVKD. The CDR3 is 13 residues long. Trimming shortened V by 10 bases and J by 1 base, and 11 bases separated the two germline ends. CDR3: CASRETSNQPQHF. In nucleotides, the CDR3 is TGTGCCAGCAGGGAGACAAGCAATCAGCCCCAGCATTTT.

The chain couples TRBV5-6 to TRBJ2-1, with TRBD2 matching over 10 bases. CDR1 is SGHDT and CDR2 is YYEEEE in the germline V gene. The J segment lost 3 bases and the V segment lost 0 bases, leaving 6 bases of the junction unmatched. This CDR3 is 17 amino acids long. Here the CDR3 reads CASSLVTSGMFYNEQFF. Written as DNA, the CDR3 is TGTGCCAGCAGCTTGGTAACTAGCGGGATGTTCTACAATGAGCAGTTCTTC.

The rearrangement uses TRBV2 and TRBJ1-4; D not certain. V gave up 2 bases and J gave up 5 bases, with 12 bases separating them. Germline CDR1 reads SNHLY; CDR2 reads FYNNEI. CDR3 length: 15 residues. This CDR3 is CASSETKSENEKLFF. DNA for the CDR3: TGTGCCAGCAGTGAAACTAAGTCCGAGAATGAAAAACTGTTTTTT.

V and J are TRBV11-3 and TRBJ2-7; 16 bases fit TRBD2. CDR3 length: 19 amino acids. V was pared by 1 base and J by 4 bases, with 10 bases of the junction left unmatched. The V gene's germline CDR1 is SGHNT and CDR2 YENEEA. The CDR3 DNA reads TGTGCCAGCAGCTTAGCGGGACTAGCGGGAGGGCCCTTCCGATACGAGCAGTACTTC. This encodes CASSLAGLAGGPFRYEQYF.

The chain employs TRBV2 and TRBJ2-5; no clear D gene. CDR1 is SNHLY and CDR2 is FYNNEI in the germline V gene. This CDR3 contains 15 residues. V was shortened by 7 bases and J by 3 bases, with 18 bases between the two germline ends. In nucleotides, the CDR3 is TGTGCCAGCACCTCAAGCCCTCGTTACAAAGAGACCCAGTACTTC. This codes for CASTSSPRYKETQYF.

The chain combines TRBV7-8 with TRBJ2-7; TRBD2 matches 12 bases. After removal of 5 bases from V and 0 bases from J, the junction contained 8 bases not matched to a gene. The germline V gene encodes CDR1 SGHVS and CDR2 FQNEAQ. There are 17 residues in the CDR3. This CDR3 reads CASSMTSGGVSSYEQYF. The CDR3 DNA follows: TGTGCCAGCAGCATGACTAGCGGGGGTGTAAGCTCCTACGAGCAGTACTTC.

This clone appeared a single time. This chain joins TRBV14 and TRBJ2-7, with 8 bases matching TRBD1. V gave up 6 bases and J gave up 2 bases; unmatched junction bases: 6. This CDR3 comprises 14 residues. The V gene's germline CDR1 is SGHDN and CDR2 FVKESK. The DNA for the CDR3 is TGTGCCAGCAGTAGCTGGACAGGGCCCTACGAGCAGTACTTC. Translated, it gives CASSSWTGPYEQYF.

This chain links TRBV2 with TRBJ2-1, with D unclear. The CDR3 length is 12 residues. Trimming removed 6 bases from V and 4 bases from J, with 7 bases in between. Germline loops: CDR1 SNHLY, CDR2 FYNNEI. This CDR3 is CASRQPYNEQFF. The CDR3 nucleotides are TGTGCCAGCAGACAGCCTTACAATGAGCAGTTCTTC.

The CDR3 sequence is CASSLGLSTMNTEAFF. The CDR3 nucleotides are TGCGCCAGCAGCTTAGGATTATCCACTATGAACACTGAAGCTTTCTTT. The J gene is TRBJ1-1, the V gene TRBV5-1; D remains ambiguous. This CDR3 has 16 residues. V lost 2 bases and J lost 0, with 14 bases in between. CDR1 and CDR2 from the germline V gene are SGHRS and YFSETQ. The full variable domain, in which reference TRBV5-1 and TRBJ1-1 provide the parts outside the CDR3, is KAGVTQTPRYLIKTRGQQVTLSCSPISGHRSVSWYQQTPGQGLQFLFEYFSETQRNKGNFPGRFSGRQFSNSRSEMNVSTLELGDSALYLCASSLGLSTMNTEAFFGQGTRLTVV.